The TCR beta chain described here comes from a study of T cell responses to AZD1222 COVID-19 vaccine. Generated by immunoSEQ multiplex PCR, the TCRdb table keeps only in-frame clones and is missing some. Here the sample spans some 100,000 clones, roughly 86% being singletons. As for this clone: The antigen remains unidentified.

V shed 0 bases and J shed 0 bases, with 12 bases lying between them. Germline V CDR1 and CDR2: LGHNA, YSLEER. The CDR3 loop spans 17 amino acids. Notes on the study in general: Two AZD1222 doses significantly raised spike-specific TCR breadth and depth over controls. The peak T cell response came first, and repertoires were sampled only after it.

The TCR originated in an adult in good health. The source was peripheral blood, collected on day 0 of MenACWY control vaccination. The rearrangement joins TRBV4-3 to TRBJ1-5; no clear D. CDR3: CASSQDAAGSSNQPQHF. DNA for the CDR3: TGCGCCAGCAGCCAAGACGCGGCAGGCTCTAGCAATCAGCCCCAGCATTTT.